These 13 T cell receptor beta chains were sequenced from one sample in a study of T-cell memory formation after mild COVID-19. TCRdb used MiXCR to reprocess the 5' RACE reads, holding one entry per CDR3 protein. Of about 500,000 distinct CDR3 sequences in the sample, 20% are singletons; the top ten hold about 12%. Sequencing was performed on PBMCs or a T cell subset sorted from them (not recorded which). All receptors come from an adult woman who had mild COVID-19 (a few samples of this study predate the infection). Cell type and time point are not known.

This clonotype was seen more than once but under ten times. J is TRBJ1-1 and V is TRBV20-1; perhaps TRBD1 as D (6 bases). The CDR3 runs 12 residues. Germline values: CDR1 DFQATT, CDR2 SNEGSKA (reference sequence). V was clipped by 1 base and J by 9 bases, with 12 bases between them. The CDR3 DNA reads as TGCAGTGCTAGAGGCCCAGGGGAGAAAGCTTTCTTT. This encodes CSARGPGEKAFF.

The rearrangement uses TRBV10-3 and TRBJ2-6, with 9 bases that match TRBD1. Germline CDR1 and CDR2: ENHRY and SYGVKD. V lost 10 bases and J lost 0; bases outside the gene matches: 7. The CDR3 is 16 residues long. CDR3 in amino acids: CATLGTGRSGANVLTF. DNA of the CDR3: TGTGCCACCCTCGGGACAGGGCGCTCTGGGGCCAACGTCCTGACTTTC.

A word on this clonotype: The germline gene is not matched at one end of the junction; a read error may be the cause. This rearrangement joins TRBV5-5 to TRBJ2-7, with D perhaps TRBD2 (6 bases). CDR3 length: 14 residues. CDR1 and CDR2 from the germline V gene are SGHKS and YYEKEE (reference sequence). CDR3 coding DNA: TGTGCCAGCAGTTTGGTTGGAGGGGCTAACGAGCAGTACTTC. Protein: CASSLVGGANEQYF.

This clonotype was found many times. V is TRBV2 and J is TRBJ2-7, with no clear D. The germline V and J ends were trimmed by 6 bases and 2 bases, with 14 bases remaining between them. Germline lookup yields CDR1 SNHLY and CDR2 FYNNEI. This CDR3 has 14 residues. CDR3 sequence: CASSGPFPPYEQYF. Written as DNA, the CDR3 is TGTGCCAGCAGCGGGCCTTTCCCCCCCTACGAGCAGTACTTC.

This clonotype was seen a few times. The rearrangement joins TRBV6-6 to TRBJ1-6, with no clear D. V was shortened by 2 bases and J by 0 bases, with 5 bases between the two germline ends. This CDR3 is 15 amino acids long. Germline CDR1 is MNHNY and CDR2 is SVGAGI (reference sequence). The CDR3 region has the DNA TGTGCCAGCAGTTACCCCAGCTCCTATAATTCACCCCTCCACTTT. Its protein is CASSYPSSYNSPLHF.

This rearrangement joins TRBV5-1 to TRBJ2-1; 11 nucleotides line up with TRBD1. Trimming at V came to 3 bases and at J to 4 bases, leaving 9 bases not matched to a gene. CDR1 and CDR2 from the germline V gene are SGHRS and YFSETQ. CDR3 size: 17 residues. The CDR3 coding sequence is TGCGCCAGCAGCTCAAACACCGGGACAGGGGGTTACAATGAGCAGTTCTTC. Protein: CASSSNTGTGGYNEQFF.

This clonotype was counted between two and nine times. CDR3 region: CATSGRALSNQPQHF. CDR3 in DNA: TGTGCCACCAGCGGCAGGGCCCTTAGCAATCAGCCCCAGCATTTT. The chain has TRBV15 and TRBJ1-5; tentative D call: TRBD1 (5 bases). With 5 bases removed from V and 0 bases from J, the gap between germline ends came to 11 bases. CDR1 is LNHNV and CDR2 is YYDKDF in the germline V gene (reference sequence). The CDR3 is 15 amino acids.

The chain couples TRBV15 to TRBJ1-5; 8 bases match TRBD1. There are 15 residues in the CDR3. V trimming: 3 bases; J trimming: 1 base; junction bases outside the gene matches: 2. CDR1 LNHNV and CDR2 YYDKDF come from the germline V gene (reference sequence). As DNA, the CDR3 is TGTGCCACCAGCAGCAGACAGGGGAGCAATCAGCCCCAGCATTTT. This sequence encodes CATSSRQGSNQPQHF.

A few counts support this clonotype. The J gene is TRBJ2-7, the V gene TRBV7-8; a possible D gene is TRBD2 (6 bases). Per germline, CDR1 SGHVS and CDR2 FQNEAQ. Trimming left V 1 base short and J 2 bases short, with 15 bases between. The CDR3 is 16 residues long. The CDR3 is CASSLVWRADTYEQYF. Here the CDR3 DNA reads TGTGCCAGCAGCTTAGTGTGGAGGGCGGATACCTACGAGCAGTACTTC.

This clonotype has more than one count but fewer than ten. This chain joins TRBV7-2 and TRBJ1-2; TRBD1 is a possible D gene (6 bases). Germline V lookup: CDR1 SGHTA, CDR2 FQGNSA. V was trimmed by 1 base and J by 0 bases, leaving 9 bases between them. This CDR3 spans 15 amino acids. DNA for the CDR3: TGTGCCAGCAGCTTAGGAGGGGGACCTAACTATGGCTACACCTTC. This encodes CASSLGGGPNYGYTF.

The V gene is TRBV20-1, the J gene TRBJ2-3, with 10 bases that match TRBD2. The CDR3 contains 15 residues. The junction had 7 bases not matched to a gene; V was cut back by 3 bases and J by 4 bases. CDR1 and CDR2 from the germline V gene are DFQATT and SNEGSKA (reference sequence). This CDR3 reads CSASTAGGHPDTQYF. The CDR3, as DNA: TGCAGTGCTAGCACAGCGGGAGGGCATCCAGATACGCAGTATTTT.

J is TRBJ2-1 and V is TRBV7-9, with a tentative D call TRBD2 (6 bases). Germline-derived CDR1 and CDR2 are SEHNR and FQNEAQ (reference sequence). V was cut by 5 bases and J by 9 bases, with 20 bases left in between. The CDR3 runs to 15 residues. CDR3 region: CASSPKSGLFFEQFF. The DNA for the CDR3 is TGTGCCAGCAGCCCTAAGAGCGGACTATTTTTTGAGCAGTTCTTC.

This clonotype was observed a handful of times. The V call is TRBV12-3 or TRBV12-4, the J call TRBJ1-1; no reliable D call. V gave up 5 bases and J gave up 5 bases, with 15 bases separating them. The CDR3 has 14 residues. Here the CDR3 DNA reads TGTGCCAGCAGTACCTCGGGGATGCGAACTGAAGCTTTCTTT. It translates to CASSTSGMRTEAFF.